This T cell receptor beta chain was sequenced for a study of T cell responses to AZD1222 COVID-19 vaccine. Whole-study results and caveats: Epitopes outside B.1.351 and B.1.1.7 mutated regions reportedly drew nearly half of spike TCRs. Most donors were white British, females outnumbered males, and clonal diversity was possibly underestimated. Among AZD1222 vaccinees, only six were seropositive at baseline. Repertoire sampling was restricted to post-peak T cell response timepoints.

CDR1 is KGHSH, CDR2 LQKENI, per germline. This CDR3 has 14 amino acids. Comment on this clone: Its matching antigen is unknown. The junction departs from the called germline gene at one end, perhaps through a read error.

Data came from immunoSEQ multiplex PCR; TCRdb stores just in-frame clones and leaves some out. Seen here are 140,000 or so clones, just under 95% observed once, and the top ten hold around 12%. The sample was peripheral blood, taken after recovery from COVID-19. The clonotype originates from an adult who had recovered from COVID-19. The rearrangement joins TRBV18 to TRBJ2-5; 9 nucleotides align to TRBD1. This CDR3 is CASSPQGAGETQYF. The CDR3 coding sequence is TGTGCCAGCTCTCCACAGGGGGCTGGGGAGACCCAGTACTTC.